Listed below are T cell receptor beta chains from one sample, sequenced in a study of blood T cell repertoires in COVID-19. Repertoires were generated with immunoSEQ multiplex PCR, while TCRdb's copy carries only in-frame clones and drops some. The sample carries under 200,000 clones, 87% recorded once. Sample: peripheral blood. Receptor source: a woman between 65 and 79 years old with COVID-19, enrolled during active disease. Each CDR3 is given with its conserved first and last residue. The order of the fields is CDR3 DNA, CDR3 protein, J gene, V gene, D gene, clone size. D genes are given only for firm matches. For some rows the clone size is stated as once, few or many, or as a class when expanded; others skip it.

cdr3_nt: TGTGCCAGCAGTCCCCCCGGGAGGACCCTCTACGAGCAGTACTTC
cdr3_aa: CASSPPGRTLYEQYF
j_call: TRBJ2-7
v_call: TRBV6-5
d_call: TRBD2
clone_size: once

cdr3_nt: TGTGCCAGCAGTCGCCAGGAGGGGATCTATGGCTACACCTTC
cdr3_aa: CASSRQEGIYGYTF
j_call: TRBJ1-2
v_call: TRBV5-5
d_call: -
clone_size: -

cdr3_nt: TGTGCCAGCAGTAGGAGGGCAACGAACACCGGGGAGCTGTTTTTT
cdr3_aa: CASSRRATNTGELFF
j_call: TRBJ2-2
v_call: TRBV28
d_call: -
clone_size: -

cdr3_nt: TGTGCCAGCAGCAACTGGGACTTATGGGGCACTGAAGCTTTCTTT
cdr3_aa: CASSNWDLWGTEAFF
j_call: TRBJ1-1
v_call: TRBV21-1
d_call: -
clone_size: -

cdr3_nt: TGTGCCATCAGTACCGTGGGGGACAGGGTCTCTGAAGCTTTCTTT
cdr3_aa: CAISTVGDRVSEAFF
j_call: TRBJ1-1
v_call: TRBV10-3
d_call: TRBD1
clone_size: -

cdr3_nt: TGTGCCAGCAGCTTACTAGCGGGGGGGCCAAACAATGAGCAGTTCTTC
cdr3_aa: CASSLLAGGPNNEQFF
j_call: TRBJ2-1
v_call: TRBV3-1/TRBV3-2
d_call: TRBD2
clone_size: -

cdr3_nt: TGTGCCAGTAGTATGGGCGGGGAGGAGACCCAGTACTTC
cdr3_aa: CASSMGGEETQYF
j_call: TRBJ2-5
v_call: TRBV19
d_call: -
clone_size: -

cdr3_nt: TGCAGCTCACGGGATGCCCCAAGCACAGATACGCAGTATTTT
cdr3_aa: CSSRDAPSTDTQYF
j_call: TRBJ2-3
v_call: TRBV29-1
d_call: -
clone_size: -

cdr3_nt: TGTGCCAGCAGTTTACTAGCGGGGGGTCTCCTAGGGGATACGCAGTATTTT
cdr3_aa: CASSLLAGGLLGDTQYF
j_call: TRBJ2-3
v_call: TRBV28
d_call: TRBD2
clone_size: -

cdr3_nt: TGCAGCGGGATGGTTGGGCAGAACACTGAAGCTTTCTTT
cdr3_aa: CSGMVGQNTEAFF
j_call: TRBJ1-1
v_call: TRBV29-1
d_call: -
clone_size: -

cdr3_nt: TGTGCCAGCAGTGAAGTAGCGGGGGGTTCTATTCTAGCCAAAAACATTCAGTACTTC
cdr3_aa: CASSEVAGGSILAKNIQYF
j_call: TRBJ2-4
v_call: TRBV2
d_call: TRBD2
clone_size: -

cdr3_nt: TGCAGCGTCGCCGCAGCGGGGGGGATCTCAGATACGCAGTATTTT
cdr3_aa: CSVAAAGGISDTQYF
j_call: TRBJ2-3
v_call: TRBV29-1
d_call: TRBD2
clone_size: -

cdr3_nt: TGTGCCAGCAGACCCGGGACAGGGGGAGGCTACACCTTC
cdr3_aa: CASRPGTGGGYTF
j_call: TRBJ1-2
v_call: TRBV28
d_call: TRBD1
clone_size: once

cdr3_nt: TGTGCCAGCAGGGGACAGGGACGGTATGGCTACACCTTC
cdr3_aa: CASRGQGRYGYTF
j_call: TRBJ1-2
v_call: TRBV21-1
d_call: -
clone_size: -

cdr3_nt: TGTGCCAGCAGTTTTCAGATGAACACTGAAGCTTTCTTT
cdr3_aa: CASSFQMNTEAFF
j_call: TRBJ1-1
v_call: TRBV12-3/TRBV12-4
d_call: -
clone_size: -

cdr3_nt: TGCAGCGTTGGCCTCGGGAACACTGAAGCTTTCTTT
cdr3_aa: CSVGLGNTEAFF
j_call: TRBJ1-1
v_call: TRBV29-1
d_call: -
clone_size: few

cdr3_nt: TGTGCCAGCAGCCCGACAGGGAACGTCGAGACCCAGTACTTC
cdr3_aa: CASSPTGNVETQYF
j_call: TRBJ2-5
v_call: TRBV9
d_call: TRBD1
clone_size: -

cdr3_nt: TGTGCCAGCACTCCCGGGGGTAATTCACCCCTCCACTTT
cdr3_aa: CASTPGGNSPLHF
j_call: TRBJ1-6
v_call: TRBV12-3/TRBV12-4
d_call: -
clone_size: -

cdr3_nt: TGCGCCAGCAGTGACCCCGGACAGGGGTCTGGCGCCGGGGAGCTGTTTTTT
cdr3_aa: CASSDPGQGSGAGELFF
j_call: TRBJ2-2
v_call: TRBV10-1
d_call: TRBD1
clone_size: -

cdr3_nt: TGTGCCAGCAGCCACATTAGAGGATCAGGGGACCCGAACTATGGCTACACCTTC
cdr3_aa: CASSHIRGSGDPNYGYTF
j_call: TRBJ1-2
v_call: TRBV3-1/TRBV3-2
d_call: -
clone_size: -

cdr3_nt: TGTGCCAGCTCACCATCGCGGGGCCCCTACGAGCAGTACTTC
cdr3_aa: CASSPSRGPYEQYF
j_call: TRBJ2-7
v_call: TRBV18
d_call: -
clone_size: -

cdr3_nt: TGTGCCAGCAGCCCCGGAGGTTACGAGCAGTACTTC
cdr3_aa: CASSPGGYEQYF
j_call: TRBJ2-7
v_call: TRBV6-6
d_call: -
clone_size: -

cdr3_nt: TGTGCCAGCAGCTCAGGCCCGGGACAGGGGGGGAATGAGCAGTTCTTC
cdr3_aa: CASSSGPGQGGNEQFF
j_call: TRBJ2-1
v_call: TRBV7-3
d_call: TRBD1
clone_size: -

cdr3_nt: TGTGCCAGCAGTGAAACAGGGGGCTCCTGGGAGACCCAGTACTTC
cdr3_aa: CASSETGGSWETQYF
j_call: TRBJ2-5
v_call: TRBV6-1
d_call: TRBD1
clone_size: -

cdr3_nt: TGTGCCAGCAGGCGACTAGCTGGGGGGGAGACCCAGTACTTC
cdr3_aa: CASRRLAGGETQYF
j_call: TRBJ2-5
v_call: TRBV2
d_call: TRBD2
clone_size: -

cdr3_nt: TGTGCCAGCACTGGCGGGACAGGGGTTCAGCCCCAGCATTTT
cdr3_aa: CASTGGTGVQPQHF
j_call: TRBJ1-5
v_call: TRBV28
d_call: TRBD1
clone_size: -

cdr3_nt: TGTGCCAGCAGCGTAGACGGCCAAGAGACCCAGTACTTC
cdr3_aa: CASSVDGQETQYF
j_call: TRBJ2-5
v_call: TRBV9
d_call: -
clone_size: -

cdr3_nt: TGTGCCAGCACTTACAGGGGCATCGAGACCCAGTACTTC
cdr3_aa: CASTYRGIETQYF
j_call: TRBJ2-5
v_call: TRBV5-4
d_call: TRBD1
clone_size: -

cdr3_nt: TGTGCCAGCAGTTTGTACGGGAATCAGCCCCAGCATTTT
cdr3_aa: CASSLYGNQPQHF
j_call: TRBJ1-5
v_call: TRBV12-3/TRBV12-4
d_call: -
clone_size: -

cdr3_nt: TGTGCCAGCAGCTTAGAGGGGGCAGATACGCAGTATTTT
cdr3_aa: CASSLEGADTQYF
j_call: TRBJ2-3
v_call: TRBV7-9
d_call: -
clone_size: -

cdr3_nt: TGTGCCAGCAGCTCCAAGCGGGGCCAAACAGATACGCAGTATTTT
cdr3_aa: CASSSKRGQTDTQYF
j_call: TRBJ2-3
v_call: TRBV7-9
d_call: TRBD2
clone_size: once

cdr3_nt: TGCGCCAGCAGTCCGACTAGCGGGGGACCCGATGAGCAGTTCTTC
cdr3_aa: CASSPTSGGPDEQFF
j_call: TRBJ2-1
v_call: TRBV10-1
d_call: TRBD2
clone_size: -

cdr3_nt: TGTGCCAGCAGCCAACAGGGTCCGGGGTATTCACCCCTCCACTTT
cdr3_aa: CASSQQGPGYSPLHF
j_call: TRBJ1-6
v_call: TRBV7-9
d_call: -
clone_size: -

cdr3_nt: TGCGCCAGCACCAAAGGGGGGGTGAACACTGAAGCTTTCTTT
cdr3_aa: CASTKGGVNTEAFF
j_call: TRBJ1-1
v_call: TRBV10-2
d_call: -
clone_size: -

cdr3_nt: TGTGCCAGCAGTGTCAGGGGCGCAAACTATGGCTACACCTTC
cdr3_aa: CASSVRGANYGYTF
j_call: TRBJ1-2
v_call: TRBV2
d_call: -
clone_size: -